This entry features one T cell receptor beta chain sequence. Antigen: not known. Survey-level immunoSEQ v3.0 assays were run. The data were produced by immunoSEQ multiplex PCR, yet TCRdb's version contains in-frame clones alone and is incomplete. The sample contains 20,000 to 25,000 clones, 85% of which appear only once. This specimen comes from a study of long-term antiretroviral therapy in people with HIV. Overall study findings and caveats: Patients on ART gained diversity, which nonetheless stayed below transplant donor controls. Repertoire dominance by clones expanded before ART was seen at all time points.

Sampling of each donor yielded at least one pre-ART PBMC sample and at least two post-ART PBMC samples. The clonotype comes from a man aged 40-49 years with HIV. Sample: unsorted PBMCs, taken 1.6 years after starting antiretroviral therapy.

The CDR3 nucleotides read TGTGCCAGCAGCTTGGGACAGAGCTCCTACAATGAGCAGTTCTTC. This sequence encodes CASSLGQSSYNEQFF. The chain combines TRBV13 with TRBJ2-1; 7 nucleotides match TRBD1. The CDR3 has 15 residues. Germline V CDR1 and CDR2: PRHDT, FYEKMQ (reference sequence). The ends lost 3 bases at V and 0 bases at J; junction bases unmatched: 2.